This is a list of T cell receptor beta chains from one sample in a study of cytomegalovirus exposure and HLA in healthy donors. Profiled with immunoSEQ multiplex PCR; TCRdb holds only in-frame clones, not every one. Here the sample spans roughly 100,000 clones, around four fifths being singletons. Sequencing input: PBMCs. The receptors were sampled from a woman aged 40 to 55 in good health and CMV-seronegative. Each CDR3 is given with its conserved first and last residue. D genes are given only for firm matches. The listing skips clone size in some rows; elsewhere it reads once, few, many or a size class.

CASSPGGAIYEQYF TGTGCCAGCAGTCCCGGGGGGGCCATCTACGAGCAGTACTTC TRBJ2-7 TRBD2 NA TRBV6-6
CASTTLDQPQHF TGTGCCAGCACTACCTTGGATCAGCCCCAGCATTTT TRBJ1-5 NA NA TRBV27
CASSLGVNTEAFF TGTGCCAGCAGCTTAGGGGTGAACACTGAAGCTTTCTTT TRBJ1-1 NA NA TRBV5-5
CSVWGRGEDTQYF TGCAGCGTTTGGGGGCGCGGCGAAGATACGCAGTATTTT TRBJ2-3 NA NA TRBV29-1
CASSQGVTGLISYEQYF TGCGCCAGCAGCCAAGGTGTAACTGGGCTAATATCCTACGAGCAGTACTTC TRBJ2-7 NA NA TRBV4-3
CAWTRTDNTEAFF TGTGCCTGGACAAGGACAGATAACACTGAAGCTTTCTTT TRBJ1-1 NA NA TRBV30
CASSVSGIQETQYF TGTGCCAGCAGCGTGTCAGGGATTCAAGAGACCCAGTACTTC TRBJ2-5 NA NA TRBV5-6
CASSLFGTSYEQYF TGTGCCAGCAGCTTGTTTGGCACCTCCTACGAGCAGTACTTC TRBJ2-7 NA NA TRBV5-4
CATSTRLAGDISYNEQFF TGTGCCACCAGCACGAGACTAGCGGGGGATATCTCCTACAATGAGCAGTTCTTC TRBJ2-1 TRBD2 NA TRBV15
CASTQRGGIYGYTF TGTGCCAGCACCCAAAGGGGTGGAATCTATGGCTACACCTTC TRBJ1-2 NA NA TRBV6-1
CASRRNHRGTGGYEQYF TGCGCCAGCAGGCGTAACCACCGCGGGACAGGGGGCTACGAGCAGTACTTC TRBJ2-7 TRBD1 NA TRBV5-1
CASSPGQGLLNEKLFF TGTGCCAGCAGCCCGGGACAGGGGCTACTTAATGAAAAACTGTTTTTT TRBJ1-4 TRBD1 few TRBV5-8
CASSAPGLAGGRTQYF TGTGCCAGCAGCGCACCGGGACTAGCGGGGGGGCGGACCCAGTACTTC TRBJ2-5 TRBD2 NA TRBV7-2
CASSPGQEAFF TGTGCCAGTAGTCCAGGACAGGAAGCTTTCTTT TRBJ1-1 NA NA TRBV19
CASSGGQLLYGYTF TGTGCCAGCTCCGGAGGGCAGCTCTTATATGGCTACACCTTC TRBJ1-2 NA NA TRBV6-1
CASSRTGGDYGYTF TGTGCCAGCAGTCGCACAGGGGGCGACTATGGCTACACCTTC TRBJ1-2 TRBD1 once TRBV7-8
CASRDRGGSPEAFF TGTGCCAGCAGGGACCGGGGGGGCTCACCTGAAGCTTTCTTT TRBJ1-1 NA NA TRBV2
CASSGGESSTEAFF TGTGCCAGCAGCGGAGGCGAGTCGTCCACTGAAGCTTTCTTT TRBJ1-1 NA few TRBV9
CASSADYTEAFF TGTGCCAGCAGCGCGGACTACACTGAAGCTTTCTTT TRBJ1-1 NA NA TRBV5-4
CASSLGAGAGPGTDTQYF TGTGCCAGCAGCTTGGGAGCGGGGGCGGGGCCTGGCACAGATACGCAGTATTTT TRBJ2-3 TRBD2 few TRBV7-3
CASSARTDSGNTIYF TGTGCCAGCAGCGCCAGAACCGACTCTGGAAACACCATATATTTT TRBJ1-3 NA NA TRBV9
CASSRDRETEAFF TGTGCCAGCAGCCGCGACAGGGAGACTGAAGCTTTCTTT TRBJ1-1 TRBD1 NA TRBV11-2
CASSPGGAGLGYTF TGCGCCAGCAGTCCGGGGGGGGCAGGGCTTGGCTACACCTTC TRBJ1-2 NA NA TRBV5-1
CASSQTSGGLEQFF TGTGCCAGCAGCCAAACTAGCGGGGGGTTGGAGCAGTTCTTC TRBJ2-1 TRBD2 NA TRBV4-2
CASSTTDIYGYTF TGTGCCAGCAGCACGACGGACATCTATGGCTACACCTTC TRBJ1-2 NA NA TRBV7-9
CASSSTSGVAGELFF TGCGCCAGCAGCTCGACTAGCGGGGTTGCCGGGGAGCTGTTTTTT TRBJ2-2 TRBD2 NA TRBV5-1
CASSPTGEGSYEQYF TGTGCCAGCAGTCCGACAGGGGAGGGCTCCTACGAGCAGTACTTC TRBJ2-7 NA NA TRBV27
CSVETGSYGYTF TGCAGCGTTGAAACAGGCTCCTATGGCTACACCTTC TRBJ1-2 NA NA TRBV29-1
CASSQTTRGPTQYF TGTGCCAGCAGCCAAACAACCCGGGGTCCCACGCAGTATTTT TRBJ2-3 NA NA TRBV7-9
CASSNPGQVAYEQYF TGTGCCAGTAGTAACCCTGGACAGGTGGCCTACGAGCAGTACTTC TRBJ2-7 TRBD1 NA TRBV19
CASSRQGNYGYTF TGTGCCAGTAGCAGACAGGGGAACTATGGCTACACCTTC TRBJ1-2 TRBD1 NA TRBV19
CASSQLAGRQDEKLFF TGCGCCAGCAGCCAACTCGCGGGACGTCAGGATGAAAAACTGTTTTTT TRBJ1-4 NA NA TRBV4-1
CASSLGTGNQPQHF TGCGCCAGCAGCCTAGGGACAGGGAATCAGCCCCAGCATTTT TRBJ1-5 TRBD1 NA TRBV4-1
CASTPSGGTYNEQFF TGTGCCAGCACCCCTAGCGGGGGCACCTACAATGAGCAGTTCTTC TRBJ2-1 TRBD2 once TRBV2
CASSQFTGDGYTF TGTGCCAGCAGCCAATTTACGGGGGACGGCTACACCTTC TRBJ1-2 NA few TRBV16
CASSYVQSNQPQHF TGTGCCAGCAGTTACGTACAGTCCAATCAGCCCCAGCATTTT TRBJ1-5 NA NA TRBV6-5
CASSEIYSGGYTF TGTGCCAGCAGTGAAATCTACTCGGGGGGCTACACCTTC TRBJ1-2 NA NA TRBV2
CASSLTVGQPQHF TGTGCCAGCAGCCTAACAGTGGGTCAGCCCCAGCATTTT TRBJ1-5 NA NA TRBV11-2
CASSLPPEDYYTGELFF TGCGCCAGCAGCCTCCCACCGGAGGACTACTACACCGGGGAGCTGTTTTTT TRBJ2-2 NA NA TRBV4-1
CASSVGFGNTEAFF TGTGCCAGCAGCGTAGGTTTCGGGAACACTGAAGCTTTCTTT TRBJ1-1 NA NA TRBV9
CASSLSAQGVGQPQHF TGTGCCAGCAGTTTATCGGCGCAGGGGGTTGGTCAGCCCCAGCATTTT TRBJ1-5 TRBD1 NA TRBV27
CASSYLQGKGELFF TGTGCCAGCAGTTACCTCCAGGGTAAGGGGGAACTGTTTTTT TRBJ1-4 NA once TRBV6-6
CASSSGGSGNTIYF TGCGCCAGCAGCTCCGGAGGGTCTGGAAACACCATATATTTT TRBJ1-3 NA few TRBV5-1
CASSSGLSWRNEQFF TGTGCCAGCAGTTCGGGACTCTCCTGGAGGAATGAGCAGTTCTTC TRBJ2-1 NA NA TRBV28
CASSRRTGFSYEQYF TGCGCCAGCAGCCGCCGGACAGGCTTCTCCTACGAGCAGTACTTC TRBJ2-7 TRBD1 NA TRBV4-1
CASSSGSLLRGNTEAFF TGCGCCAGCAGCTCGGGATCTTTACTCAGGGGGAACACTGAAGCTTTCTTT TRBJ1-1 NA NA TRBV5-1
CASSPRHGTSDTEAFF TGTGCCAGCTCACCAAGACATGGGACATCTGACACTGAAGCTTTCTTT TRBJ1-1 NA NA TRBV18
CASSIARRAGRSMNTEAFF TGTGCCAGTAGTATAGCCCGAAGAGCAGGGCGCTCTATGAACACTGAAGCTTTCTTT TRBJ1-1 NA NA TRBV19
CASSKTGNTEAFF TGTGCCAGCAGCAAGACAGGGAACACTGAAGCTTTCTTT TRBJ1-1 NA NA TRBV11-1
CASSPTGIYGYTF TGTGCCAGCTCACCTACAGGAATCTATGGCTACACCTTC TRBJ1-2 NA NA TRBV18
CASSFGGTGNQPQHF TGTGCCAGCAGCTTCGGGGGGACAGGTAATCAGCCCCAGCATTTT TRBJ1-5 TRBD1 NA TRBV5-4
CASSEQANLSGNTIYF TGTGCCAGCAGTGAACAGGCAAACCTCTCTGGAAACACCATATATTTT TRBJ1-3 NA NA TRBV6-1
CASATDRENTEAFF TGTGCCAGCGCCACGGACAGGGAGAACACTGAAGCTTTCTTT TRBJ1-1 TRBD1 NA TRBV28
CASSLGGLTGRGNTEAFF TGCGCCAGCAGCTTGGGGGGGTTGACAGGGCGGGGGAACACTGAAGCTTTCTTT TRBJ1-1 TRBD1 NA TRBV5-1
CASSEVAGSYNEQFF TGTGCCAGCAGCGAGGTAGCAGGGTCCTACAATGAGCAGTTCTTC TRBJ2-1 NA NA TRBV5-5
CASSSNLQGEFYEQYF TGTGCCAGCAGCTCAAATTTGCAGGGCGAATTCTACGAGCAGTACTTC TRBJ2-7 NA NA TRBV13
CATSRQPGGPNTGELFF TGTGCCACCAGCAGGCAACCAGGGGGCCCCAACACCGGGGAGCTGTTTTTT TRBJ2-2 TRBD1 NA TRBV15
CSVDYRDGSYEQYF TGCAGCGTGGACTACCGGGACGGCTCCTACGAGCAGTACTTC TRBJ2-7 NA NA TRBV29-1
CASVPTGGRADTQYF TGTGCCAGCGTCCCGACGGGGGGCCGGGCGGATACGCAGTATTTT TRBJ2-3 NA few TRBV25-1
CASSSRQGAAEAFF TGTGCCAGCAGCTCGCGACAGGGGGCAGCTGAAGCTTTCTTT TRBJ1-1 TRBD1 NA TRBV7-6